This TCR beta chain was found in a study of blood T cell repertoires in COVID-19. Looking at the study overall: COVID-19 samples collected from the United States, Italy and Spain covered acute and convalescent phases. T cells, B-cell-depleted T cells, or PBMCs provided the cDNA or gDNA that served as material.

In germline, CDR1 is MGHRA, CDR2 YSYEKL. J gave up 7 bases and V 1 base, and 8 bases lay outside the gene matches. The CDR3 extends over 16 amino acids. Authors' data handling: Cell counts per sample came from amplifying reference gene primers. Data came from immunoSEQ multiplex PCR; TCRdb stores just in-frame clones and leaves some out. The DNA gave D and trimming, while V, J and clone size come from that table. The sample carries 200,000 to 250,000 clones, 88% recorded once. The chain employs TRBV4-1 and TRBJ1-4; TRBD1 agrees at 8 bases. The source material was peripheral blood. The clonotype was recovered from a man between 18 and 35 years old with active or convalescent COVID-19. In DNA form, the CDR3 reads TGCGCCAGCAGCCAAGGCGTGCGGGACAGGAGTGAAAAACTGTTTTTT. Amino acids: CASSQGVRDRSEKLFF.